What follows are 30 T cell receptor beta chains derived from one specimen sequenced in a study of T-cell reconstitution after alpha-beta-depleted transplantation in children. Unique molecular identifiers were incorporated into the prepared TCRbeta library. TCRdb redid the calling of the PCR reads with MiXCR, one entry per CDR3 protein. The sample contains about 980,000 distinct CDR3 sequences, roughly 29% of which appear only once. Sequencing was performed on PBMCs, mostly from graft donor cells, taken 360 days after TCRalphabeta/CD19-depleted stem cell transplant. The receptor source for this set is a boy in the first two years of life who had a stem cell transplant for SCID, so the T cells may come from the graft donor.

There are a few counts of this clonotype. V gene TRBV4-3 combines with J gene TRBJ2-3; unclear D gene. The CDR3 consists of 17 residues. V was cut by 3 bases and J by 7 bases, with 23 bases left in between. Germline values: CDR1 LGHNA, CDR2 YSLEER. Here the CDR3 reads CASSQDDRALLPNTQYF. CDR3 DNA sequence: TGCGCCAGCAGCCAGGATGACCGGGCCCTCCTCCCTAATACGCAGTATTTT.

The V and J genes are TRBV7-8 and TRBJ2-1; tentative D call: TRBD2 (6 bases). This CDR3 region has 14 residues. The V end lost 7 bases, the J end lost 5 bases, and 15 bases lay between the germline ends. Germline lookup yields CDR1 SGHVS and CDR2 FQNEAQ. CDR3 loop: CASNMGLFNNEQFF. For the CDR3, the DNA is TGTGCCAGCAACATGGGACTTTTCAACAATGAGCAGTTCTTC.

This sequence joins TRBV7-7 and TRBJ2-2; 14 nucleotides align to TRBD2. CDR1 and CDR2 (germline): SSHAT, FNYEAQ (reference sequence). V gave up 5 bases and J gave up 7 bases; unmatched junction bases: 9. The CDR3 totals 17 residues. CDR3 nucleotide sequence: TGTGCCAGCAGCCGGGGACTAGCGGGGGCCGGGGACGGGGAGCTGTTTTTT. This codes for CASSRGLAGAGDGELFF.

The CDR3, as DNA: TGTGCCATCAGCTGGGGACAGCCTAACACAGATACGCAGTATTTT. It codes for CAISWGQPNTDTQYF. This sequence joins TRBV10-3 and TRBJ2-3, with 7 positions matching TRBD1. V lost 6 bases, J lost 2 bases, and 8 bases stayed unmatched. Germline-derived CDR1 and CDR2 are ENHRY and SYGVKD. This CDR3 has 15 amino acids.

The sample holds a few counts of this clonotype. V and J are TRBV7-3 and TRBJ2-1; TRBD1 agrees at 8 bases. V shed 5 bases, J shed 6 bases, and the junction held 6 bases outside the gene matches. Germline-derived CDR1 and CDR2 are SGHTA and FQGTGA. The CDR3 consists of 14 residues. CDR3 nucleotides: TGTGCCAGCAGCCCGAGGGACAGGTCCAATGAGCAGTTCTTC. Its protein product is CASSPRDRSNEQFF.

This clonotype was recorded at least ten times. The chain is built from TRBV5-1 and TRBJ1-1, with no clear D. CDR1 and CDR2 (germline): SGHRS, YFSETQ. Between the trimmed V and J ends, which lost 2 bases and 1 base, there was a span of 6 bases. The CDR3 loop spans 13 amino acids. The CDR3 DNA follows: TGCGCCAGCAGCTTCTACACGAACACTGAAGCTTTCTTT. Its protein is CASSFYTNTEAFF.

V gene TRBV12-5 combines with J gene TRBJ2-7; D gene unclear. This CDR3 spans 15 amino acids. The ends were cut back, 3 bases at V and 3 bases at J, with 15 bases in the middle. The V gene's germline CDR1 is LGHNT and CDR2 FRNRAP. CDR3 sequence: CASGFGTEKGYEQYF. Written as DNA, the CDR3 is TGTGCTAGTGGTTTCGGAACAGAAAAGGGCTACGAGCAGTACTTC.

Only a few counts were recorded for this clonotype. The chain employs TRBV20-1 and TRBJ1-2, with D uncertain. Per germline, CDR1 DFQATT and CDR2 SNEGSKA (reference sequence). The V end was cut by 3 bases, the J end by 4 bases, with 12 bases between. The CDR3 extends over 13 amino acids. CDR3 DNA: TGCAGTGCTAGTCCCAGGTTCCTCTATGGCTACACCTTC. Translating it yields CSASPRFLYGYTF.

V is TRBV20-1 and J is TRBJ1-5; D ambiguous. V lost 2 bases, J lost 3 bases, and 11 bases lay in between. The CDR3 extends over 14 amino acids. Germline-derived CDR1 and CDR2 are DFQATT and SNEGSKA (reference sequence). The CDR3: CSARRTGDNQPQHF. The CDR3 bases are TGCAGTGCTAGAAGGACGGGAGACAATCAGCCCCAGCATTTT.

A word on this clonotype: One end of the junction varies from germline; a read error may be responsible. V is TRBV2 and J is TRBJ2-1, with D perhaps being TRBD1 or TRBD2 (5 bases each). This CDR3 is 14 amino acids long. The germline V gene has CDR1 SNHLY and CDR2 FYNNEI. The CDR3 reads CAGRPGLAKGEQFF. DNA of the CDR3: TGTGCCGGCAGACCCGGACTTGCTAAGGGGGAGCAGTTCTTC.

This chain links TRBV12-3 or TRBV12-4 with TRBJ2-7, with a possible D match to TRBD1 (6 bases). Between the trimmed V and J ends, which lost 4 bases and 4 bases, there was a span of 17 bases. The CDR3 extends over 15 amino acids. The CDR3 DNA reads as TGTGCCAGCAGTTCGTCCGGGACACCGTATTACGAGCAGTACTTC. Translated: CASSSSGTPYYEQYF.

This clonotype was observed a few times. The chain carries TRBV9 and TRBJ2-5; TRBD1 might be the D (5 bases). The CDR3 sequence is 15 residues long. Trimming took off 0 bases at V and 5 bases at J, with 14 bases between the two ends. CDR1 is SGDLS and CDR2 is YYNGEE in the germline V gene. Here the CDR3 reads CASSVGDPWGETQYF. Written as DNA, the CDR3 is TGTGCCAGCAGCGTAGGCGACCCCTGGGGCGAGACCCAGTACTTC.

The chain employs TRBV30 and TRBJ1-1, with D maybe TRBD1 (6 bases). Trimming stripped 2 bases from V and 0 bases from J, with 16 bases between. The germline V gene has CDR1 GTSNPN and CDR2 SVGIG (reference sequence). The CDR3 loop spans 16 amino acids. The CDR3 loop reads CAWSKSGRGMNTEAFF. In DNA form, the CDR3 reads TGTGCCTGGAGTAAGTCCGGGAGGGGGATGAACACTGAAGCTTTCTTT.

This clonotype was observed a handful of times. The chain is built from TRBV20-1 and TRBJ1-2, with 12 bases identical to TRBD1. With V trimmed by 2 bases and J by 7 bases, 8 bases remained unmatched. CDR1 DFQATT and CDR2 SNEGSKA come from the germline V gene (reference sequence). The CDR3 totals 15 residues. In DNA form, the CDR3 reads TGCAGTGCTAGACAGGACGGGACAGGGGGCTCTGGCTACACCTTC. As protein: CSARQDGTGGSGYTF.

This clonotype came up many times. The chain couples TRBV15 to TRBJ2-2; no firm D call. Germline V gene data show CDR1 as LNHNV and CDR2 as YYDKDF (reference sequence). The CDR3 covers 16 residues. The V end lost 1 base, the J end lost 1 base, and 10 bases lay between the germline ends. The CDR3 spells CATSRAPRGNTGELFF. Written as DNA, the CDR3 is TGTGCCACCAGCAGAGCCCCCCGTGGGAACACCGGGGAGCTGTTTTTT.

This clonotype appeared many times. The V gene is TRBV12-3 or TRBV12-4, the J gene TRBJ2-7; no clear D. V was cut by 3 bases and J by 3 bases, with 9 bases left in between. The CDR3 is made up of 13 amino acids. CDR3 region: CASSFGLFYEQYF. CDR3 coding DNA: TGTGCCAGCAGTTTTGGGCTATTCTACGAGCAGTACTTC.

The J gene is TRBJ2-7, the V gene TRBV10-3; 7 bases align to TRBD1. The CDR3 is made up of 14 amino acids. The V and J ends lost 6 bases and 0 bases, in that order; junction bases with no gene match: 5. Germline CDR1 is ENHRY and CDR2 is SYGVKD. The chain's CDR3 is CAISSSGGSYEQYF. Written as DNA, the CDR3 is TGTGCCATCAGCTCTTCAGGGGGCTCCTACGAGCAGTACTTC.

This clonotype has a handful of counts. The CDR3 is CASSPEWTPGGYTF. CDR3 in DNA: TGTGCCAGCAGCCCGGAGTGGACACCCGGGGGCTACACCTTC. The chain uses TRBV3-1 and TRBJ1-2; D perhaps matches TRBD1 (5 bases). The germline CDR1 and CDR2 sequences are LGHDT and YNNKEL (reference sequence). The CDR3 has 14 residues. Trimming removed 4 bases from V and 8 bases from J, with 17 bases in between.

The chain recombines TRBV12-3 or TRBV12-4 with TRBJ2-5; 9 bases are a match to TRBD2. The CDR3 consists of 16 residues. After removal of 3 bases from V and 4 bases from J, the junction contained 9 bases not matched to a gene. The CDR3, as DNA: TGTGCCAGCAGTTTCCGTCGCGGGGGGGCCCGAGAGACCCAGTACTTC. Translation: CASSFRRGGARETQYF.

This clonotype was found a few times. The chain recombines TRBV20-1 with TRBJ2-1; D is uncertain. The CDR3 has 12 amino acids. The V end lost 0 bases, the J end lost 14 bases, and 14 bases lay between the germline ends. Germline V gives CDR1 DFQATT, CDR2 SNEGSKA (reference sequence). CDR3 residues: CSAREAGPSKFF. The CDR3 DNA is TGCAGTGCTAGAGAGGCCGGGCCCTCGAAGTTCTTC.

The J gene is TRBJ2-1, the V gene TRBV4-2; D gene uncertain. The CDR3 has 13 amino acids. Trimming took off 3 bases at V and 5 bases at J, with 8 bases between the two ends. The V gene's germline CDR1 is LGHNA and CDR2 YNFKEQ. CDR3 amino acids: CASSHQNNNEQFF. The CDR3 DNA reads TGTGCCAGCAGCCACCAGAACAACAATGAGCAGTTCTTC.

This clonotype was seen more than once but under ten times. The chain combines TRBV3-1 with TRBJ2-7; D might be TRBD2 (6 bases). Germline V CDR1 and CDR2: LGHDT, YNNKEL (reference sequence). V lost 3 bases to trimming and J lost 6 bases, with 9 bases between them. CDR3 length equals 12 residues. CDR3 nucleotide sequence: TGTGCCAGCAGCCAGGAGGGGCTCGAGCAGTACTTC. As protein: CASSQEGLEQYF.

The CDR3 here is CASSPVGQGAYEQFF. The CDR3 region has the DNA TGTGCCAGCTCACCCGTAGGACAGGGGGCCTATGAGCAGTTCTTC. This chain connects TRBV18 to TRBJ2-1; TRBD1 agrees at 11 bases. There are 15 residues in the CDR3. J gave up 8 bases and V 3 bases, and 6 bases lay outside the gene matches. Germline CDR1 and CDR2: KGHSH and LQKENI.

The chain uses TRBV7-8 and TRBJ2-6; possible D gene TRBD1, 6 bases. In germline, CDR1 is SGHVS, CDR2 FQNEAQ. Trimming removed 1 base from V and 0 bases from J, with 13 bases in between. The length of the CDR3 is 18 residues. In DNA form, the CDR3 reads TGTGCCAGCAGCTTAGTCCCGGGACAAAGCTCTGGGGCCAACGTCCTGACTTTC. Protein: CASSLVPGQSSGANVLTF.

This clonotype was seen a handful of times. The chain couples TRBV27 to TRBJ1-1; TRBD1 matches 7 bases. The CDR3 is 15 amino acids. From germline, CDR1 is MNHEY and CDR2 SMNVEV (reference sequence). Losses at the gene ends were 5 bases for V and 1 base for J; bases not matched to a gene: 7. The CDR3 is CASSQQGLGNTEAFF. CDR3 DNA sequence: TGTGCCAGCAGTCAACAGGGGCTCGGGAACACTGAAGCTTTCTTT.

The rearrangement uses TRBV6-2 or TRBV6-3 and TRBJ1-2, with D hard to call. V lost 0 bases, J lost 0 bases, and 8 bases lay in between. Germline V gene lookup returns CDR1 MNHEY and CDR2 SVGEGT. The CDR3 has 15 residues. The CDR3 spells CASSYSTEPNYGYTF. The DNA for the CDR3 is TGTGCCAGCAGTTACTCGACGGAGCCTAACTATGGCTACACCTTC.

This rearrangement joins TRBV6-1 to TRBJ1-5, with D tentatively TRBD1 (6 bases). With 5 bases removed from V and 7 bases from J, the gap between germline ends came to 18 bases. The CDR3 totals 15 residues. Germline loops: CDR1 MNHNS, CDR2 SASEGT. CDR3 protein: CASSQGSLTGQPQHF. The CDR3 DNA sequence: TGTGCCAGCAGTCAGGGATCTTTGACAGGACAGCCCCAGCATTTT.

This rearrangement joins TRBV12-3 or TRBV12-4 to TRBJ2-2, with 7 bases fitting TRBD1. The CDR3 is made up of 13 amino acids. Losses at the gene ends were 10 bases for V and 6 bases for J; bases not matched to a gene: 8. This chain's CDR3 is CATKGGIPGELFF. CDR3 nucleotide sequence: TGTGCCACCAAAGGGGGCATTCCCGGGGAGCTGTTTTTT.

The CDR3 region is CASSSRDRGGLAKNIQYF. The CDR3 nucleotides read TGTGCCAGCAGTTCAAGGGACAGGGGCGGATTAGCCAAAAACATTCAGTACTTC. The chain links TRBV12-3 or TRBV12-4 to TRBJ2-4; 10 bases agree with TRBD1. This CDR3 comprises 18 residues. J lost 0 bases, V lost 4 bases, and 9 bases had no gene match.

This clonotype was found a few times. The V gene is TRBV3-1, the J gene TRBJ2-1, with TRBD2 matching over 9 bases. The CDR3 totals 20 residues. Trimming cost V 4 bases and J 0 bases; bases outside gene matches: 16. CDR1 is LGHDT, CDR2 YNNKEL, per germline (reference sequence). The DNA of the CDR3 is TGTGCCAGCAGCCGCCCCAGGGAAGCGGGGGGCCCGAGCTCCTACAATGAGCAGTTCTTC. It specifies CASSRPREAGGPSSYNEQFF.